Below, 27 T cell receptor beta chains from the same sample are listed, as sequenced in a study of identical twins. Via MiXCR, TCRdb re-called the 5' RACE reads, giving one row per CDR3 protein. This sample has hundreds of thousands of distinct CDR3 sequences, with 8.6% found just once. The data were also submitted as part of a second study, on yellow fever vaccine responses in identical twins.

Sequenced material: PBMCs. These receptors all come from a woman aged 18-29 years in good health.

The chain's CDR3 is CASSPNPAGEETQYF. CDR3 in DNA: TGTGCCAGCAGCCCAAACCCGGCAGGGGAAGAGACCCAGTACTTC. The chain couples TRBV5-4 to TRBJ2-5, with D possibly matching TRBD1 (6 bases). Germline CDR1 reads SGHNT; CDR2 reads YYREEE (reference sequence). V shed 4 bases and J shed 3 bases, with 16 bases lying between them. The CDR3 length is 15 residues.

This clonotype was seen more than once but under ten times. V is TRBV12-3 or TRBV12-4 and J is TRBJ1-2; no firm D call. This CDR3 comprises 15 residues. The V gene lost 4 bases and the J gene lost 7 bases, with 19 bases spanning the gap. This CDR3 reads CASSWEGSAQTGYTF. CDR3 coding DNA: TGTGCCAGCAGTTGGGAAGGGTCCGCCCAAACTGGCTACACCTTC.

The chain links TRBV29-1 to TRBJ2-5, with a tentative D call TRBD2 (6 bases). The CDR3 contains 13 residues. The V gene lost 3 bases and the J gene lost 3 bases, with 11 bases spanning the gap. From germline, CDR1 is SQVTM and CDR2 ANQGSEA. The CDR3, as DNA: TGCAGCGTTGACGCGGGGACGGAAGAGACCCAGTACTTC. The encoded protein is CSVDAGTEETQYF.

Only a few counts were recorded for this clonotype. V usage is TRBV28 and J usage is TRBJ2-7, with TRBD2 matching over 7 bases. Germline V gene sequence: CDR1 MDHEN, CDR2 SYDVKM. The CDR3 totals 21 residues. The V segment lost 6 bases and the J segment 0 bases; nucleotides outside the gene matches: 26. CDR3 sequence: CASRPWGSGTKIVDISYEQYF. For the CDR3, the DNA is TGTGCCAGCAGACCCTGGGGGAGCGGGACCAAGATCGTAGACATCTCCTACGAGCAGTACTTC.

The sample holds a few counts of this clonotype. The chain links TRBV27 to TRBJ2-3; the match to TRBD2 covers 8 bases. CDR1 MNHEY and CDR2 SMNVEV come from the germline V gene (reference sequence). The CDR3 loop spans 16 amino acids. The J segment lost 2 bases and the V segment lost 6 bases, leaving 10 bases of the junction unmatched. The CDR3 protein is CASSPWASGPTDTQYF. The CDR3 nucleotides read TGTGCCAGCAGCCCGTGGGCTAGCGGGCCCACAGATACGCAGTATTTT.

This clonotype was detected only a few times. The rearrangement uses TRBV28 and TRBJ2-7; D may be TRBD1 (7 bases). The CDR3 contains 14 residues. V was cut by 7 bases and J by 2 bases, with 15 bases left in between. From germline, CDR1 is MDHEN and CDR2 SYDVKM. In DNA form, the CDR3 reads TGTGCCAGCAATACGGCAGGGGGGCCCTACGAGCAGTACTTC. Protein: CASNTAGGPYEQYF.

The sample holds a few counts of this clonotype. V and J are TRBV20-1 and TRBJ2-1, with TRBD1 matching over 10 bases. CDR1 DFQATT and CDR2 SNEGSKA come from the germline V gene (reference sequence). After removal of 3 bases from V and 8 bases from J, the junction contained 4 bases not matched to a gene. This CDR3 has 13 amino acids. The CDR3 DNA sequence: TGCAGTGCTAGTTGGGACAGGGGCCATGAGCAGTTCTTC. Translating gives CSASWDRGHEQFF.

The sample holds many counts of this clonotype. CDR3 DNA sequence: TGTGCCAGCAGCTTGAGGGGGCGTCTGGACACTGAAGCTTTCTTT. It translates to CASSLRGRLDTEAFF. The V gene is TRBV7-9, the J gene TRBJ1-1; the match to TRBD1 covers 7 bases. This CDR3 is 15 amino acids long. Germline CDR1 SEHNR, CDR2 FQNEAQ (reference sequence). V shed 3 bases, J shed 3 bases, and the junction held 7 bases outside the gene matches.

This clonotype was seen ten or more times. CDR3 DNA: TGCAGCGTTGGCCCCTCAGGGGAGCAGTACTTC. Its protein product is CSVGPSGEQYF. This chain links TRBV29-1 with TRBJ2-7; tentatively, D is TRBD1 (5 bases). V lost 4 bases and J lost 7, with 11 bases in between. There are 11 residues in the CDR3. Germline CDR1 and CDR2: SQVTM and ANQGSEA.

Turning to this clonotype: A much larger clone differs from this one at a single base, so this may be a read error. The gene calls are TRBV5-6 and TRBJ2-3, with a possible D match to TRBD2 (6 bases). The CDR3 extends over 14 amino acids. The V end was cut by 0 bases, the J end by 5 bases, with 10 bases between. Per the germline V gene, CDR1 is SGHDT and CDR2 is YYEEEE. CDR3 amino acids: CASSLGLEKDTQYF. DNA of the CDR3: TGTGCCAGCAGCTTGGGACTAGAAAAAGATACGCAGTATTTT.

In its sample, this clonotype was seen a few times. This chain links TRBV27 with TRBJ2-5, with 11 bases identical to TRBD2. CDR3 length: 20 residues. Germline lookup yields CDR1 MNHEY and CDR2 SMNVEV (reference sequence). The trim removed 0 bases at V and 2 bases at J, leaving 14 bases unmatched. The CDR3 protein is CASSLSGLAGGKGGQETQYF. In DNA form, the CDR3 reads TGTGCCAGCAGTTTATCGGGGCTAGCGGGAGGCAAAGGTGGGCAAGAGACCCAGTACTTC.

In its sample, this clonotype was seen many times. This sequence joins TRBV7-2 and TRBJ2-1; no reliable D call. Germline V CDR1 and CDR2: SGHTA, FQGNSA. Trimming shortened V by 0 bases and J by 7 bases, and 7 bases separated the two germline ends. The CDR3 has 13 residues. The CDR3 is CASSLAVANEQFF. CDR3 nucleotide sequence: TGTGCCAGCAGCTTAGCGGTGGCAAATGAGCAGTTCTTC. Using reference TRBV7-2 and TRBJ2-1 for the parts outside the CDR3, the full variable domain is GAGVSQSPSNKVTEKGKDVELRCDPISGHTALYWYRQSLGQGLEFLIYFQGNSAPDKSGLPSDRFSAERTGGSVSTLTIQRTQQEDSAVYLCASSLAVANEQFFGPGTRLTVL.

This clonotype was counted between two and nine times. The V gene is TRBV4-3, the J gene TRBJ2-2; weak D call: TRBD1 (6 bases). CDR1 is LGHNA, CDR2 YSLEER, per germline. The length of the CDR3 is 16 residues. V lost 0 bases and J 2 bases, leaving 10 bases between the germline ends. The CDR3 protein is CASSQDRTVNTGELFF. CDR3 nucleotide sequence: TGCGCCAGCAGCCAAGACCGGACAGTTAACACCGGGGAGCTGTTTTTT.

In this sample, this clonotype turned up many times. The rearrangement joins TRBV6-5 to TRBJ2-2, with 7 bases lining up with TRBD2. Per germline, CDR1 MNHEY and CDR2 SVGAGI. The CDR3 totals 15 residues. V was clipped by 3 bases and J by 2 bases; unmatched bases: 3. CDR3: CASSYREGNTGELFF. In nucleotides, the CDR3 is TGTGCCAGCAGTTATAGGGAGGGAAACACCGGGGAGCTGTTTTTT.

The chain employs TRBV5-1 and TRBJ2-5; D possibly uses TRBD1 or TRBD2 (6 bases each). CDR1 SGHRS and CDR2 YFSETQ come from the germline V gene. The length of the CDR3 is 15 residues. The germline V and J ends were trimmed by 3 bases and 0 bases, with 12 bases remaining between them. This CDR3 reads CASSSGGPDQETQYF. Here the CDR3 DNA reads TGCGCCAGCAGCTCCGGGGGCCCGGACCAAGAGACCCAGTACTTC.

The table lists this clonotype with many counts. The CDR3 coding sequence is TGTGCCACCAAGCCGCGACAGGGAAACCAAGAGACCCAGTACTTC. Translation gives CATKPRQGNQETQYF. This chain connects TRBV15 to TRBJ2-5; TRBD1 agrees at 7 bases. Trimming at V came to 7 bases and at J to 0 bases, leaving 8 bases not matched to a gene. CDR1 is LNHNV, CDR2 YYDKDF, per germline (reference sequence). The CDR3 sequence is 15 residues long.

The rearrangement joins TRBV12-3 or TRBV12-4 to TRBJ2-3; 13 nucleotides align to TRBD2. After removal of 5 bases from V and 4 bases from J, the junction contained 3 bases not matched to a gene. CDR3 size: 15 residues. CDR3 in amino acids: CASSETSGGPDTQYF. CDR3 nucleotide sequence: TGTGCCAGCAGTGAGACTAGCGGGGGGCCAGATACGCAGTATTTT.

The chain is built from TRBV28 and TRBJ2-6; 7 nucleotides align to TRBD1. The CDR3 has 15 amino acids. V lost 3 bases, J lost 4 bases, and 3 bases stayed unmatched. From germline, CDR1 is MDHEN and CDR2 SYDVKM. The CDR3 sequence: CASSFRGLGANVLTF. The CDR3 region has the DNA TGTGCCAGCAGTTTTAGGGGGCTCGGGGCCAACGTCCTGACTTTC.

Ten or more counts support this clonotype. CDR3 nucleotides: TGCGCCAGCAGTGATTTAAGGGGGGAGGAGACCCAGTACTTC. This gives the protein CASSDLRGEETQYF. The chain recombines TRBV10-2 with TRBJ2-5, with D tentatively TRBD1 or TRBD2 (6 bases each). Trimming pared 3 bases from V and 5 bases from J, leaving 13 bases between. CDR3 length: 14 amino acids. Germline V gene sequence: CDR1 WSHSY, CDR2 SAAADI.

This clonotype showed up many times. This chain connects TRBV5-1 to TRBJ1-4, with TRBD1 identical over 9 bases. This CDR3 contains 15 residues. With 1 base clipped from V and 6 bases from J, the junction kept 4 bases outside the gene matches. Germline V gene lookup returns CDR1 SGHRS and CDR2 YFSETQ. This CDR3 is CASSLHRTGDEKLFF. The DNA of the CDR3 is TGCGCCAGCAGCTTGCATAGGACAGGGGATGAAAAACTGTTTTTT.

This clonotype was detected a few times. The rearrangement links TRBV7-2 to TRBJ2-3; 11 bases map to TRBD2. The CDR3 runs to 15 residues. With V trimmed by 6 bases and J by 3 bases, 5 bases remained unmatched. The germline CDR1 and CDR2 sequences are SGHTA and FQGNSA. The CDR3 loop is CASSRTSGLTDTQYF. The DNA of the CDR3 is TGTGCCAGCAGTAGGACTAGCGGGTTGACAGATACGCAGTATTTT.

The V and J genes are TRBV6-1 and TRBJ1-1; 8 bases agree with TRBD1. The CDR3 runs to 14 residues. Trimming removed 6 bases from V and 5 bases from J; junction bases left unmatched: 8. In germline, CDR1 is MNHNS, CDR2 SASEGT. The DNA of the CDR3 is TGTGCCAGCAGGCCCCAGGGGGCCTCAACTGAAGCTTTCTTT. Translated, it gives CASRPQGASTEAFF.

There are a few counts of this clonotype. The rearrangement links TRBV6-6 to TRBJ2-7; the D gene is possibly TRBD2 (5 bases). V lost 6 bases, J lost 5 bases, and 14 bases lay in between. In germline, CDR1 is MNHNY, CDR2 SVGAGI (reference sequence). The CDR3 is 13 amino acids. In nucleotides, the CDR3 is TGTGCCAGCAGCGACACCCGGGGTAACGAGCAGTACTTC. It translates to CASSDTRGNEQYF.

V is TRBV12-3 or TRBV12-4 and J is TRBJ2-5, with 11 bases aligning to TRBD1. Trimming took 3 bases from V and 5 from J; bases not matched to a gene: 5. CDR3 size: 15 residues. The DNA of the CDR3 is TGTGCCAGCAGTTTGGGACAGGGGGACCGGGAGACCCAGTACTTC. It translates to CASSLGQGDRETQYF.

This chain's CDR3 is CATSSPGTGNTGELFF. CDR3 bases: TGTGCCACCAGCAGTCCAGGGACAGGGAACACCGGGGAGCTGTTTTTT. V gene TRBV15 combines with J gene TRBJ2-2; 8 bases line up with TRBD1. V was clipped by 3 bases and J by 1 base; unmatched bases: 4. Germline CDR1 reads LNHNV; CDR2 reads YYDKDF (reference sequence). The CDR3 has 16 amino acids.

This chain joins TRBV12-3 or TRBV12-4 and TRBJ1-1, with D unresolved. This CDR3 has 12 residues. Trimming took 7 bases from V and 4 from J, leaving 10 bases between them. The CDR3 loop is CASTEGGTEAFF. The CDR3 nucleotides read TGTGCCAGCACCGAAGGCGGCACTGAAGCTTTCTTT.

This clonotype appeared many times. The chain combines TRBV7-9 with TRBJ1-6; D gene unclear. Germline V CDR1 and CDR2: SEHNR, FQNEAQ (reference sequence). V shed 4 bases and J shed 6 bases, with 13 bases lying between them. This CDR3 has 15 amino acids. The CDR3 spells CASSSSTGVNSPLHF. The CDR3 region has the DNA TGTGCCAGCAGCTCCTCTACGGGCGTTAATTCACCCCTCCACTTT.